This TCR beta chain was recovered during a study of control samples from healthy donors and cancer patients. Clones were read by immunoSEQ multiplex PCR, and TCRdb kept only the in-frame ones, dropping some. The repertoire has some 220,000 clones, 85% to 95% of them found once; the top ten carry roughly 1.6%. V lost 3 bases and J lost 7, with 10 bases in between. In germline, CDR1 is DFQATT, CDR2 SNEGSKA (reference sequence). This CDR3 contains 12 residues. The sequence derives from a man in his forties or fifties in good health. J is TRBJ1-5 and V is TRBV20-1; weak D call: TRBD1 (5 bases). Sequencing input: blood. CDR3 sequence (DNA): TGCAGTGCTAGTGGGGGAGGGCAGCCCCAGCATTTT. As protein: CSASGGGQPQHF.